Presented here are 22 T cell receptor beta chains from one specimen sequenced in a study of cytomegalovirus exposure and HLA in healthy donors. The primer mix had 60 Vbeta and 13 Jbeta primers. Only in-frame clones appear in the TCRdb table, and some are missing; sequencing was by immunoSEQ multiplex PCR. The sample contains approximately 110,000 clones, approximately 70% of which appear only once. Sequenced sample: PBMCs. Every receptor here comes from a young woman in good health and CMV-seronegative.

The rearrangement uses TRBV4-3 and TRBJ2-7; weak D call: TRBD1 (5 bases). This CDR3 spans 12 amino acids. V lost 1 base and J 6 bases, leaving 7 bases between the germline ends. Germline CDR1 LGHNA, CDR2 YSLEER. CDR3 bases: TGCGCCAGCAGCCAAGGAAGGGGCGAGCAGTACTTC. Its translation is CASSQGRGEQYF.

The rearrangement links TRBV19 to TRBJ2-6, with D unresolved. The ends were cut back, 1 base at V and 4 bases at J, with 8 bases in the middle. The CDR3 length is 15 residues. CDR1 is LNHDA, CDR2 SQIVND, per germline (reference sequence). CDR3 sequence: CASSIGGAGANVLTF. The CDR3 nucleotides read TGTGCCAGTAGTATAGGAGGAGCCGGGGCCAACGTCCTGACTTTC.

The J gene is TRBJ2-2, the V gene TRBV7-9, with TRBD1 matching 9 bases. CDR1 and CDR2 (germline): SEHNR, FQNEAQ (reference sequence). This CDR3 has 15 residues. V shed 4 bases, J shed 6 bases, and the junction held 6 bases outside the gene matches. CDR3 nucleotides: TGTGCCAGCAGCTCGGGACAGGGAGGCCCCGGGGAGCTGTTTTTT. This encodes CASSSGQGGPGELFF.

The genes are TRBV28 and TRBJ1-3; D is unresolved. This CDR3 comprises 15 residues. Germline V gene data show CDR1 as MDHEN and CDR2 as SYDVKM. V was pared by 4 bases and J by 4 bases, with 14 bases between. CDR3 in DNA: TGTGCCAGCAGTTCCCAAGGACTGGACGGAAACACCATATATTTT. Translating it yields CASSSQGLDGNTIYF.

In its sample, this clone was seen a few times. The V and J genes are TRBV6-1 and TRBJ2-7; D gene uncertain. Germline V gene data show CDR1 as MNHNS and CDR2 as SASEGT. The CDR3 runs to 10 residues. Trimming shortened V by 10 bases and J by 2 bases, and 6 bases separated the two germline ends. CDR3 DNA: TGTGCCACCAATCCCTACGAGCAGTACTTC. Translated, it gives CATNPYEQYF.

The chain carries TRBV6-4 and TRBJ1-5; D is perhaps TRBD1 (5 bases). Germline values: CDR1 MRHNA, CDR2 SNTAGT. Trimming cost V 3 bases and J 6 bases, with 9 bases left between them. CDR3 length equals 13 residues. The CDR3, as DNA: TGTGCCAGCAGTGAGCAGGGTGGTCAGCCCCAGCATTTT. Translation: CASSEQGGQPQHF.

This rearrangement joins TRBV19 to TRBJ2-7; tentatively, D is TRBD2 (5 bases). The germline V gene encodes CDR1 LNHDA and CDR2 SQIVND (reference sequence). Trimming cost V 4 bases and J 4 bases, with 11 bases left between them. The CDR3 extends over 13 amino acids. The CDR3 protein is CASSTLDQYEQYF. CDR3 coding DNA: TGTGCCAGTAGTACACTAGACCAATACGAGCAGTACTTC.

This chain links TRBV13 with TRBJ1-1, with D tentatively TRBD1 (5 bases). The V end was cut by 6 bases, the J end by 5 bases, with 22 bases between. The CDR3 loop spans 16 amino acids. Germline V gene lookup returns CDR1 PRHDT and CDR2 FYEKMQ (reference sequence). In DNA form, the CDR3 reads TGTGCCAGCAGGAAAAGTACACAGGCGATGCGGACTGAAGCTTTCTTT. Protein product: CASRKSTQAMRTEAFF.

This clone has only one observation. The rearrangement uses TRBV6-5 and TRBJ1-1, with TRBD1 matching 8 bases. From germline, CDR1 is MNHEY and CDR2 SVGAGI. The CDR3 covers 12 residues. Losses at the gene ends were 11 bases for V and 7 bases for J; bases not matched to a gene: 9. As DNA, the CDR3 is TGTGCCTCCTCGGACAGGGTTGGTGAAGCTTTCTTT. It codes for CASSDRVGEAFF.

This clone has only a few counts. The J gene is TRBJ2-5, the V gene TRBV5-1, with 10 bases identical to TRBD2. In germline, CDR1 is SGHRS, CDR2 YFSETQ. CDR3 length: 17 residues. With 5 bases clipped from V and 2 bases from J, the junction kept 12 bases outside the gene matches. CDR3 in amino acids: CASSLLAGTLGQETQYF. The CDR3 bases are TGCGCCAGCAGTTTACTAGCGGGGACACTGGGGCAAGAGACCCAGTACTTC.

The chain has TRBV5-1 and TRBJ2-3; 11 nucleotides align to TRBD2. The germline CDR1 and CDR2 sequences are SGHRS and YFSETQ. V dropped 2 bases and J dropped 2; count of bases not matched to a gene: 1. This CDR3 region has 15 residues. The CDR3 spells CASSFSGRATDTQYF. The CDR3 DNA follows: TGCGCCAGCAGCTTTAGCGGGAGGGCCACAGATACGCAGTATTTT. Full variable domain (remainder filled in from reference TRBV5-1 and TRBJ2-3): KAGVTQTPRYLIKTRGQQVTLSCSPISGHRSVSWYQQTPGQGLQFLFEYFSETQRNKGNFPGRFSGRQFSNSRSEMNVSTLELGDSALYLCASSFSGRATDTQYFGPGTRLTVL.

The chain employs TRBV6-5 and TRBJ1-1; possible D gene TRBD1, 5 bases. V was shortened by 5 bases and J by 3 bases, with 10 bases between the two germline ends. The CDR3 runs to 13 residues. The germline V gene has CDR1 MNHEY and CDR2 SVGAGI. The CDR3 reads CASSIGVDTEAFF. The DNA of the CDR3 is TGTGCCAGCAGTATAGGGGTTGACACTGAAGCTTTCTTT.

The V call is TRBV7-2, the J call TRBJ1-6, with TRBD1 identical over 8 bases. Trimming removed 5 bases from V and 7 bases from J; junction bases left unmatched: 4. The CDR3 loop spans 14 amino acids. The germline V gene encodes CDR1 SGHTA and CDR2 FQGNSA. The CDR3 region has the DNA TGTGCCAGCAGCATACAGGGGGGGAATTCACCCCTCCACTTT. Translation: CASSIQGGNSPLHF.

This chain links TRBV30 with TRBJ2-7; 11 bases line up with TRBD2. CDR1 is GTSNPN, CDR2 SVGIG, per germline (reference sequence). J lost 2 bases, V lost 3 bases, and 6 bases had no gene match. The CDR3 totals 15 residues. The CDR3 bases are TGTGCCTGGAGCAAGGGACTAGCGGAACCCTACGAGCAGTACTTC. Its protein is CAWSKGLAEPYEQYF.

CDR3 sequence: CASSYQLGTGYGYTF. The DNA of the CDR3 is TGTGCCAGCAGTTACCAGTTGGGGACAGGATATGGCTACACCTTC. The chain employs TRBV6-5 and TRBJ1-2; 8 bases map to TRBD1. The CDR3 is made up of 15 amino acids. CDR1 MNHEY and CDR2 SVGAGI come from the germline V gene. V shed 2 bases and J 5 bases; nucleotides not matched to a gene: 7.

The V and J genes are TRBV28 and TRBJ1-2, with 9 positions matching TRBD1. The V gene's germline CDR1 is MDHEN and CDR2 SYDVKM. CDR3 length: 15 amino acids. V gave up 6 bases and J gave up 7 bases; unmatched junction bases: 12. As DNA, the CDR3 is TGTGCCAGCAGATTACTACCGGGACAGGGTAGTGGCTACACCTTC. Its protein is CASRLLPGQGSGYTF.

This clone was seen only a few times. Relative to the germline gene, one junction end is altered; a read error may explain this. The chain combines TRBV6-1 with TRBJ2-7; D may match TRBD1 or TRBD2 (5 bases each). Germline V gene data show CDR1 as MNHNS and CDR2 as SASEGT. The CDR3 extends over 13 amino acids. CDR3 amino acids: CASREDSGYEQYF. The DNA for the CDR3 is TGTGCCAGCAGGGAAGACAGCGGCTACGAGCAGTACTTC.

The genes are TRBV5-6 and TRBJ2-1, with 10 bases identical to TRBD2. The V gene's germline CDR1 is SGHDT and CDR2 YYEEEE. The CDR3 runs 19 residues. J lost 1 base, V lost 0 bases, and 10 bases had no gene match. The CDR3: CASSLARLAGEPSYNEQFF. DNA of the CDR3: TGTGCCAGCAGCTTGGCCCGGCTAGCGGGGGAACCTTCCTACAATGAGCAGTTCTTC.

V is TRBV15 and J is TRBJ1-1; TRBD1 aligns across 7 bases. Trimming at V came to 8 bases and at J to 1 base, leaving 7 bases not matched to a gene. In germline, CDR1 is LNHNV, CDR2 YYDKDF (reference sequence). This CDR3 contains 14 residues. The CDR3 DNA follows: TGTGCCACCGGCTTGGCAGGGGGGAACACTGAAGCTTTCTTT. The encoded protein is CATGLAGGNTEAFF.

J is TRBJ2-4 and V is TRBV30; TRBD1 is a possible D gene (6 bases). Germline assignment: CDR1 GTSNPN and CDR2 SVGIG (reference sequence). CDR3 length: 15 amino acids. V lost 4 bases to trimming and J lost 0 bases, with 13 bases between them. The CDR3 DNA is TGTGCCTGGAATAGGGACACTTTAGCCAAAAACATTCAGTACTTC. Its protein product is CAWNRDTLAKNIQYF.

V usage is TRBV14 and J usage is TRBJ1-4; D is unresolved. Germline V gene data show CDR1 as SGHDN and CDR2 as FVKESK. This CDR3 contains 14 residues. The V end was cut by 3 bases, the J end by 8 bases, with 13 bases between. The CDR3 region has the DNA TGTGCCAGCAGCCATCCCGGGGTAGGCGAAAAACTGTTTTTT. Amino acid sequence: CASSHPGVGEKLFF.

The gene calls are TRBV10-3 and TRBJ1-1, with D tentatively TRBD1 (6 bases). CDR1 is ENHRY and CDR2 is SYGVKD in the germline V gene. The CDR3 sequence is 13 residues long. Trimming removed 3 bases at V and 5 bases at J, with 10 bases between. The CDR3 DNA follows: TGTGCCATCAGTGATCGGGACATGACTGAAGCTTTCTTT. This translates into CAISDRDMTEAFF.